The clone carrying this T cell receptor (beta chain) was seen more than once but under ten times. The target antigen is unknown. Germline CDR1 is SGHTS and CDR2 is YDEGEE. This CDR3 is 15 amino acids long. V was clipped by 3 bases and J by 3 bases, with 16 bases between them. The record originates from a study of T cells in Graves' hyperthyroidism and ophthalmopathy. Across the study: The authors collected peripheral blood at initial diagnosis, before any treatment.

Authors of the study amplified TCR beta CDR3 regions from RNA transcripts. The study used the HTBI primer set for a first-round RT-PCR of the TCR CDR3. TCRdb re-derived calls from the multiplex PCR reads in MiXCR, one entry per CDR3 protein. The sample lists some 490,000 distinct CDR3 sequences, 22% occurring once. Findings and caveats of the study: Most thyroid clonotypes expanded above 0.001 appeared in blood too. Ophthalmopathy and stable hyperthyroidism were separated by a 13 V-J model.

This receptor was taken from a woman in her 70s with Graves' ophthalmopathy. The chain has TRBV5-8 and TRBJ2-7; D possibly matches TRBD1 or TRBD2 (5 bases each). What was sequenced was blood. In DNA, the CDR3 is TGTGCCAGCAGCTCTCCGGGACGGTTCATCTACGAGCAGTACTTC. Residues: CASSSPGRFIYEQYF. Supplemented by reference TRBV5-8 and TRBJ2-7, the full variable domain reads EAGVTQSPTHLIKTRGQQATLRCSPISGHTSVYWYQQALGLGLQFLLWYDEGEERNRGNFPPRFSGRQFPNYSSELNVNALELEDSALYLCASSSPGRFIYEQYFGPGTRLTVT.